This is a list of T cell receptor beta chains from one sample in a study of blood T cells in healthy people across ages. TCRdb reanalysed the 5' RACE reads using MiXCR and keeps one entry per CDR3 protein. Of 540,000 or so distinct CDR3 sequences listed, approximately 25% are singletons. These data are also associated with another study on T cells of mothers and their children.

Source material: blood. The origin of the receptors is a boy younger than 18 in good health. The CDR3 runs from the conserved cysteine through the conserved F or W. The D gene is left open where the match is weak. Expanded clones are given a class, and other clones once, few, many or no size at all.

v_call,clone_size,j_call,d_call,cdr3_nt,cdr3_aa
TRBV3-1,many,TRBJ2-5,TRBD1,TGTGCCAGCTCCGACGGGACAGGGCGTGGGATTGGAGAGACCCAGTACTTC,CASSDGTGRGIGETQYF
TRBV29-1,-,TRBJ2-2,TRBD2,TGCAGCGTTGGAGGCGGGGGGGCCGACACCGGGGAGCTGTTTTTT,CSVGGGGADTGELFF
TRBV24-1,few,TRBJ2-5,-,TGTGCCACCAGTGGGGCACCGGGACGACTTGGAGAGACCCAGTACTTC,CATSGAPGRLGETQYF
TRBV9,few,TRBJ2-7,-,TGTGCCAGCAGCCAAGACCCTCAAAGCTCCTACGAGCAGTACTTC,CASSQDPQSSYEQYF
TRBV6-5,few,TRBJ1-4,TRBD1,TGTGCCAGCAGTCGGGACAGGCCATCCACTAATGAAAAACTGTTTTTT,CASSRDRPSTNEKLFF
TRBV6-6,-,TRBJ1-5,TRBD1,TGTGCCAGCAGTCCAGACAGGGTCACAGATACGCAGCATTTT,CASSPDRVTDTQHF
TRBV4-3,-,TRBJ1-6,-,TGCGCCAGCAGCCCCAGTGGGACCTCCTATAATTCACCCCTCCACTTT,CASSPSGTSYNSPLHF
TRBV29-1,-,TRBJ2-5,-,TGCAGCGTTGTTGACCTCGAGGACCAGTACTTC,CSVVDLEDQYF
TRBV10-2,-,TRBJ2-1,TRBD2,TGCGCCAGCAGTGAGGAGACTAGCGGGAGTAGGAATGAGCAGTTCTTC,CASSEETSGSRNEQFF
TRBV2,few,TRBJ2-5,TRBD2,TGTGCCAGCAGTGACAGGACTAGCGGGGAAGAGACCCAGTACTTC,CASSDRTSGEETQYF
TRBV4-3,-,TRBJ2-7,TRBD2,TGCGCCAGCAGCCAAGATTTTAACGGGGGGGCACACTACGAGCAGTACTTC,CASSQDFNGGAHYEQYF
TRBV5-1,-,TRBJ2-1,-,TGCGCCAGCAGCTTGGCTAACTCCTACAATGAGCAGTTCTTC,CASSLANSYNEQFF
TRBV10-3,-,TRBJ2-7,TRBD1,TGTGCCATCAGTGTCGGGGACAGGGCGATGGGGTCCTCCTACGAGCAGTACTTC,CAISVGDRAMGSSYEQYF
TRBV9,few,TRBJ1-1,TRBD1,TGTGCCAGCGGTTACGGCCGGGACAGGGATAACACTGAAGCTTTCTTT,CASGYGRDRDNTEAFF
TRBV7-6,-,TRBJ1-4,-,TGTGCCAGCAGCTTGGGGCGACGGTCAACTAATGAAAAACTGTTTTTT,CASSLGRRSTNEKLFF
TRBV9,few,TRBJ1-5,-,TGTGCCAGCAGCGTAGGAACAGGGATCAGCCAGCCCCAGCATTTT,CASSVGTGISQPQHF
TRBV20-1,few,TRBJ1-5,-,TGCAGTGCTAGAGGCCTAGGAGGACTTGGGGCCGTCGATCAGCCCCAGCATTTT,CSARGLGGLGAVDQPQHF
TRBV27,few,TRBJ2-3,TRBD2,TGTGCCAGCAGTTTAGGAGCGGGAGGGTACACAGATACGCAGTATTTT,CASSLGAGGYTDTQYF
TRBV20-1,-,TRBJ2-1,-,TGCAGTGCTAGGCGGCAAAACGATGAGCAGTTCTTC,CSARRQNDEQFF
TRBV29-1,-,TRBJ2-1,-,TGCAGCGTTGATTTCTACAATGAGCAGTTCTTC,CSVDFYNEQFF
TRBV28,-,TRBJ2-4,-,TGTGCCAGCAGTCAAACGGGGCGAGCCAAAAACATTCAGTACTTC,CASSQTGRAKNIQYF
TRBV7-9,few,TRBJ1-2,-,TGTGCCAGCTCGTTAGGAGGGGACGGCTACACCTTC,CASSLGGDGYTF
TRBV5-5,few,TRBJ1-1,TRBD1,TGTGCCAGCAGCTTGCTCGGGACAGGGGGTATGAACACTGAAGCTTTCTTT,CASSLLGTGGMNTEAFF
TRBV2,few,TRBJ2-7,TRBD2,TGTGCCAGCAGGGGACTAGCGGGAGGGTTCGAGCAGTACTTC,CASRGLAGGFEQYF